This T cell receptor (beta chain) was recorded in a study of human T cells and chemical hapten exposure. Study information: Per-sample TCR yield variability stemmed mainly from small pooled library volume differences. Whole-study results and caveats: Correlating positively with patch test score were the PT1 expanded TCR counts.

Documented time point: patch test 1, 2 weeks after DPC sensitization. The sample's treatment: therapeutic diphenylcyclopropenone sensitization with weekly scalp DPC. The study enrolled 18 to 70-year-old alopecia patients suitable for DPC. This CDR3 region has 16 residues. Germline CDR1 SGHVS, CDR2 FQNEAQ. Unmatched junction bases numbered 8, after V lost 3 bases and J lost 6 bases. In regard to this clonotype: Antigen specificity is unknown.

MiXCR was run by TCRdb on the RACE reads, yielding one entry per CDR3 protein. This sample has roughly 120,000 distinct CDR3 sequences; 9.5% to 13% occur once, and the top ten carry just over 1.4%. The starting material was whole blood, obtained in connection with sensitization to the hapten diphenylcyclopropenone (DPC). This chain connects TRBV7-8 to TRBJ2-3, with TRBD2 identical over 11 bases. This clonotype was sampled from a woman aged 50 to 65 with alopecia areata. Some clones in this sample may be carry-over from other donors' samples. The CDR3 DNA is TGTGCCAGCAGCTTTTCTAGCGGGAGGAGGCCGGATACGCAGTATTTT. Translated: CASSFSSGRRPDTQYF.